The present T cell receptor (beta chain) was sequenced within a study of OX40 agonist ivuxolimab in advanced cancers. The overall study: Enrollees could have had prior anti-PD-1, anti-PD-L1 or anti-CTLA-4 therapy, which 30% to 50% had received. Points from the study as a whole: Some nonresponders likewise displayed low normalized T-cell clonal expansion.

Assay used: immunoSEQ multiplex PCR; TCRdb lists only in-frame clones, some missing. The table shows 35,000 to 45,000 clones, with about 90% occurring only once. The V end lost 1 base, the J end lost 5 bases, and 18 bases lay between the germline ends. The CDR3 is 16 amino acids. The germline V gene encodes CDR1 SGHRS and CDR2 YFSETQ. With regard to this clone: No antigen is known for it.

This TCR was recovered from an adult with an advanced solid tumor such as melanoma, head and neck, liver or kidney cancer. The chain carries TRBV5-1 and TRBJ2-5, with D perhaps matching TRBD1 (7 bases). Material: CD4+ or CD8+ T cells sorted from blood, obtained in a trial of the OX40 agonist ivuxolimab. As DNA, the CDR3 is TGCGCCAGCAGCTTGTCCCTCGGGCAGGGGGGCGAGACCCAGTACTTC. It is translated as CASSLSLGQGGETQYF.